Described below is a single T cell receptor (beta chain) sequence and its context. Germline V gene sequence: CDR1 SGHTA, CDR2 FQGNSA. V shed 5 bases, J shed 2 bases, and the junction held 11 bases outside the gene matches. The CDR3 is 16 residues long. The sample is drawn from a study of T-cell reconstitution after alpha-beta-depleted transplantation in children. Researchers prepared the TCRbeta library using unique molecular identifiers, the study reports. MiXCR was run by TCRdb on the PCR reads, yielding one entry per CDR3 protein. This table has 450,000 to 500,000 distinct CDR3 sequences, around 13% appearing once.

This clonotype originated in a human donor who donated a stem cell graft to a child with combined immunodeficiency. This sequence joins TRBV7-2 and TRBJ1-1, with 7 bases that match TRBD1. Sequences were derived from PBMCs from the stem cell graft donor, sampled from the stem cell graft. The CDR3 loop reads CASSPQTGTENTEAFF. In nucleotides, the CDR3 is TGTGCCAGCAGCCCTCAAACCGGGACAGAAAACACTGAAGCTTTCTTT.